The 12 T cell receptor beta chains below come from one sample, sequenced in a study of T-cell memory formation after mild COVID-19. TCRdb ran MiXCR on the 5' RACE reads and lists one entry per CDR3 protein. The top ten hold about an eighth of the sample, which has about 450,000 distinct CDR3 sequences, about 25% seen once. The sequenced sample consisted of PBMCs or a T cell subset sorted from them (not recorded which). The receptors originated from an adult woman who had mild COVID-19 (a few samples of this study predate the infection). Cell type and time point are not known.

This chain joins TRBV10-3 and TRBJ2-5; no clear D. Germline V lookup: CDR1 ENHRY, CDR2 SYGVKD. The CDR3 runs to 13 residues. V lost 0 bases and J 5 bases, leaving 7 bases between the germline ends. As DNA, the CDR3 is TGTGCCATCAGTGAGTCCGGGTCCGAGACCCAGTACTTC. As protein: CAISESGSETQYF.

In this sample, this clonotype turned up a few times. The chain combines TRBV5-1 with TRBJ2-6; tentatively, D is TRBD1 (5 bases). Trimming pared 1 base from V and 10 bases from J, leaving 24 bases between. The CDR3 length is 18 residues. Germline lookup yields CDR1 SGHRS and CDR2 YFSETQ. DNA of the CDR3: TGCGCCAGCAGCTTGACAGGAGACATCCTCTTGGGAACTAACGTCCTGACTTTC. Residues: CASSLTGDILLGTNVLTF.

The CDR3 sequence: CASTRAGGTETQYF. The CDR3 DNA reads TGTGCCAGCACCCGAGCGGGAGGGACGGAGACCCAGTACTTC. This chain uses TRBV12-3 or TRBV12-4 with TRBJ2-5, with 10 bases identical to TRBD2. J lost 5 bases, V lost 7 bases, and 7 bases had no gene match. The length of the CDR3 is 14 residues.

The chain employs TRBV7-9 and TRBJ1-5; TRBD1 aligns across 11 bases. V lost 1 base to trimming and J lost 2 bases; unmatched junction nucleotides: 4. This CDR3 has 17 residues. CDR1 SEHNR and CDR2 FQNEAQ come from the germline V gene (reference sequence). CDR3: CASSLGTGGWGNQPQHF. The CDR3 DNA reads as TGTGCCAGCAGCTTAGGGACAGGGGGCTGGGGCAATCAGCCCCAGCATTTT.

This clonotype turned up a few times. The V gene is TRBV4-2, the J gene TRBJ1-5; unclear D gene. CDR3 length: 14 amino acids. Germline-derived CDR1 and CDR2 are LGHNA and YNFKEQ. Trimming removed 0 bases at V and 5 bases at J, with 8 bases between. Here the CDR3 reads CASSQDNGDQPQHF. The DNA for the CDR3 is TGTGCCAGCAGCCAAGATAACGGGGATCAGCCCCAGCATTTT.

V usage is TRBV5-1 and J usage is TRBJ1-3, with D unclear. In germline, CDR1 is SGHRS, CDR2 YFSETQ. The V and J ends lost 0 bases and 6 bases respectively, with 13 bases between them. This CDR3 has 15 residues. The CDR3 protein is CASSLGQRPVNTIYF. The CDR3 bases are TGCGCCAGCAGCTTGGGGCAGAGGCCTGTAAACACCATATATTTT.

A note on this clonotype: At one boundary the junction diverges from the germline segment, which might be a read error. The chain carries TRBV20-1 and TRBJ2-2; 7 bases are a match to TRBD2. The CDR3 has 20 amino acids. Germline-derived CDR1 and CDR2 are DFQATT and SNEGSKA (reference sequence). CDR3 in amino acids: CSARDPRAGEWPLNTWELFF. Here the CDR3 DNA reads TGCAGTGCTAGAGACCCCAGGGCGGGAGAATGGCCCTTGAACACCTGGGAGCTGTTTTTT.

The chain is built from TRBV19 and TRBJ2-1, with TRBD2 matching 8 bases. Germline lookup yields CDR1 LNHDA and CDR2 SQIVND (reference sequence). The V and J ends lost 9 bases and 2 bases, in that order; junction bases with no gene match: 3. This CDR3 region has 13 residues. The CDR3 DNA reads TGTGCCAGCGTAGCGGGAACCTACAATGAGCAGTTCTTC. This sequence encodes CASVAGTYNEQFF.

This clonotype was seen a handful of times. As DNA, the CDR3 is TGTGCCAGTAGTCCCTCCTCCGGGACAGGGTTTCAGCCCCAGCATTTT. Encoded protein: CASSPSSGTGFQPQHF. The V gene is TRBV19, the J gene TRBJ1-5, with 9 bases aligning to TRBD1. Looked up from germline, CDR1 is LNHDA and CDR2 is SQIVND (reference sequence). V lost 5 bases and J lost 6; bases outside the gene matches: 11. The CDR3 loop spans 16 amino acids. The variable domain in full, completed from reference TRBV19 and TRBJ1-5, reads DGGITQSPKYLFRKEGQNVTLSCEQNLNHDAMYWYRQDPGQGLRLIYYSQIVNDFQKGDIAEGYSVSREKKESFPLTVTSAQKNPTAFYLCASSPSSGTGFQPQHFGDGTRLSIL.

There are a few counts of this clonotype. This rearrangement joins TRBV4-3 to TRBJ2-1; 7 nucleotides agree with TRBD2. After removal of 4 bases from V and 6 bases from J, the junction contained 24 bases not matched to a gene. This CDR3 contains 20 residues. Germline V gene data show CDR1 as LGHNA and CDR2 as YSLEER. The CDR3 loop reads CASSPWERLVPSGVGNEQFF. The DNA of the CDR3 is TGCGCCAGCAGCCCCTGGGAAAGACTGGTCCCTAGCGGCGTGGGCAATGAGCAGTTCTTC.

V usage is TRBV11-3 and J usage is TRBJ2-2; TRBD1 might be the D (6 bases). The CDR3 contains 16 residues. CDR1 is SGHNT and CDR2 is YENEEA in the germline V gene. V lost 5 bases to trimming and J lost 5 bases, with 18 bases between them. In DNA, the CDR3 is TGTGCCAGCAGCCCCGAACCAGGGGACGGGACCGGGGAGCTGTTTTTT. It encodes CASSPEPGDGTGELFF.

J is TRBJ1-2 and V is TRBV7-2; no firm D call. The CDR3 contains 11 residues. Between the trimmed V and J ends, which lost 3 bases and 7 bases, there was a span of 6 bases. Germline CDR1 reads SGHTA; CDR2 reads FQGNSA. CDR3 sequence reads: CASSLVGGYTF. Written as DNA, the CDR3 is TGTGCCAGCAGCTTGGTTGGTGGCTACACCTTC.